This T cell receptor (beta chain) was captured by sequencing in a study of OX40 agonist ivuxolimab in advanced cancers. Study-wide context: Melanoma, hepatocellular carcinoma, head and neck or renal cell cancer occurred in dose-escalation patients.

Repertoires were generated with immunoSEQ multiplex PCR, while TCRdb's copy carries only in-frame clones and drops some. The sample lists approximately 100,000 clones, approximately 90% occurring once. General study findings and limits: Normalized T-cell clonal expansion was also low in a subset of nonresponders.

Note on this clone: No antigen is known for it.

Germline loops: CDR1 SGHTA, CDR2 FQGNSA. The CDR3 extends over 13 amino acids. Trimming removed 8 bases at V and 4 bases at J, with 12 bases between. This rearrangement joins TRBV7-2 to TRBJ1-3; D is ambiguous. The specimen comprised CD4+ or CD8+ T cells sorted from blood, sampled in a trial of the OX40 agonist ivuxolimab. This clonotype was sampled from an adult with an advanced solid tumor such as melanoma, head and neck, liver or kidney cancer. The CDR3 DNA sequence: TGTGCCAGCTCCGAGACACAAGGAAACACCATATATTTT. Translation gives CASSETQGNTIYF.